This is a list of T cell receptor beta chains from one sample in a study of T cell changes during pregnancy in multiple sclerosis. This table comes from immunoSEQ multiplex PCR, and its TCRdb copy is limited to in-frame clones, with some not included. The sample shows about 38,000 clones, 94% of them seen only once. This sample comprised CD4+ T cells from peripheral blood mononuclear cells, obtained in the second trimester of pregnancy. Receptors originate from a female donor with multiple sclerosis, enrolled in a pregnancy study. CDR3s include the opening cysteine and the closing phenylalanine or tryptophan. D genes are given only for firm matches. Rows give clone size only sometimes, using once, few, many, or a class for an expanded clone.

>.|TRBD2|TRBV5-1|TRBJ2-1
TGCGCCAGCAGCTTGGCGGCTAGCGGGGCTTCCTACAATGAGCAGTTCTTC
CASSLAASGASYNEQFF
>.|.|TRBV7-9|TRBJ2-3
TGTGCCAGCAGCTTACGGTCGGGTCAAACTAGCACAGATACGCAGTATTTT
CASSLRSGQTSTDTQYF
>.|TRBD2|TRBV28|TRBJ2-2
TGTGCCAGCAAGAAACCGGGACTAGCAACCGGGGAGCTGTTTTTT
CASKKPGLATGELFF
>.|.|TRBV6-5|TRBJ1-5
TGTGCCAGCGGCAGGGAACAGCCCCAGCATTTT
CASGREQPQHF
>.|.|TRBV7-9|TRBJ1-5
TGTGCCAGCAGCTTTAATCCGGGACATAAGGCGTTTCAGCCCCAGCATTTT
CASSFNPGHKAFQPQHF
>once|.|TRBV4-3|TRBJ1-6
TGCGCCAGCAGCCGACATCGGGGAGGGAGGGAGAATTCACCCCTCCACTTT
CASSRHRGGRENSPLHF
>.|TRBD1|TRBV11-2|TRBJ2-7
TGTGCCAGCAGCGTAATCCGGGACAGGCCGACGGAGCAGTACTTC
CASSVIRDRPTEQYF
>few|TRBD1|TRBV30|TRBJ2-1
TGTGCCTGGAAGGGGGACAGGGTCAATGCGCAGTTCTTC
CAWKGDRVNAQFF
>.|TRBD2|TRBV28|TRBJ2-1
TGTGCCAGCTTCGGCGGGAGATACAATGAGCAGTTCTTC
CASFGGRYNEQFF
>.|TRBD1|TRBV7-9|TRBJ2-7
TGTGCCAGCAGCTCTACGACAGGGACGGGGGAGCAGTACTTC
CASSSTTGTGEQYF
>.|TRBD2|TRBV29-1|TRBJ2-7
TGCAGCGTTGGGACTAGCGCCGAGCAGTACTTC
CSVGTSAEQYF
>.|TRBD2|TRBV5-5|TRBJ2-5
TGTGCCAGCAGCTTGGAGGGTAGCGGGCTCGTAGAGACCCAGTACTTC
CASSLEGSGLVETQYF
>.|.|TRBV19|TRBJ2-7
TGTGCCAGTAGTAGTTCCGGACAGAGCTCCTACGAGCAGTACTTC
CASSSSGQSSYEQYF
>.|TRBD2|TRBV4-1|TRBJ2-2
TGCGCCAGCCGGGGGGTTCGGAACACCGGGGAGCTGTTTTTT
CASRGVRNTGELFF
>.|.|TRBV19|TRBJ2-7
TGTGCCAGTAGAGGTGGTAGCGATTTCTACGAGCAGTACTTC
CASRGGSDFYEQYF
>few|TRBD1|TRBV6-1|TRBJ1-2
TGTGCCAGCACTTGGAGGGGGCTGGAGTATGGCTACACCTTC
CASTWRGLEYGYTF
>.|.|TRBV28|TRBJ2-7
TGTGCCAGCAGTTTGGAACTATACGAGCAGTACTTC
CASSLELYEQYF
>.|TRBD1|TRBV2|TRBJ1-5
TGTGCCAGCAGTCTCGGGACAGCCAATCAGCCCCAGCATTTT
CASSLGTANQPQHF
>.|TRBD1|TRBV7-2|TRBJ1-5
TGTGCCAGCAGCTTAGCTAGGGGGCCAAATCAGCCCCAGCATTTT
CASSLARGPNQPQHF
>.|TRBD1|TRBV6-1|TRBJ1-3
TGTGCCAGCAGTCGCGGGACAGGGGCTGGAAACACCATATATTTT
CASSRGTGAGNTIYF
>.|TRBD1|TRBV5-4|TRBJ1-6
TGTGCCAGCAGCACCCGACAGGGGGCCTACCCCTATTCACCCCTCCACTTT
CASSTRQGAYPYSPLHF
>.|TRBD1|TRBV5-1|TRBJ1-2
TGCGCCAGCAGCGCCCCGGGACAGGGATTAAGCGGCTACACCTTC
CASSAPGQGLSGYTF
>.|TRBD1|TRBV4-3|TRBJ2-7
TGCGCCAGCAGCACTCGGACAGGGGCCTACGAGCAGTACTTC
CASSTRTGAYEQYF
>.|TRBD1|TRBV7-2|TRBJ2-7
TGTGCCAGCAGCTTGGGAGACAGGGGCTACGAGCAGTACTTC
CASSLGDRGYEQYF
>.|TRBD2|TRBV7-2|TRBJ2-7
TGTGCCAGCAGCTTATGGGCTAGCGGGGGGACATACTACGAGCAGTACTTC
CASSLWASGGTYYEQYF
>.|.|TRBV5-1|TRBJ2-7
TGCGCCAGCAGCTTTTACGGGATTAGCTCCTACGAGCAGTACTTC
CASSFYGISSYEQYF
>.|TRBD1|TRBV6-1|TRBJ1-1
TGTGCCAGCAGTGCATGGACAGGGTCCCGTGGTACTGAAGCTTTCTTT
CASSAWTGSRGTEAFF
>.|.|TRBV7-3|TRBJ2-7
TGTGCCAGCAGCTTACTGGCGGGATCCGCCTACGAGCAGTACTTC
CASSLLAGSAYEQYF
>.|.|TRBV7-6|TRBJ1-1
TGTGCCAGCAGCTCCCTGCGAGGCCCCATGAACACTGAAGCTTTCTTT
CASSSLRGPMNTEAFF
>.|TRBD2|TRBV7-2|TRBJ2-7
TGTGCCAGCAGCTCCCGCGGGGGCTACGAGCAGTACTTC
CASSSRGGYEQYF
>.|TRBD1|TRBV13|TRBJ2-7
TGTGCCAGCAGCGTCCGACAGGGGGCGCGTGAGCAGTACTTC
CASSVRQGAREQYF
>.|.|TRBV7-8|TRBJ2-1
TGTGCCAGCAGCACTAGGATCAGGAGCTCCTACAATGAGCAGTTCTTC
CASSTRIRSSYNEQFF
>.|.|TRBV11-2|TRBJ2-7
TGTGCCAGCAGCGGACGGGACTCCCGGGAGCAGTACTTC
CASSGRDSREQYF
>.|TRBD1|TRBV5-5|TRBJ1-1
TGTGCCAGCAGCACGGACAGGGGCACTGAAGCTTTCTTT
CASSTDRGTEAFF
>once|TRBD1|TRBV11-2|TRBJ1-4
TGTGCCAGCAGCTTAGAGGGACAGGGCGGAGAAAAACTGTTTTTT
CASSLEGQGGEKLFF
>.|.|TRBV11-2|TRBJ2-7
TGTGCCAGCCAGGCCGGCCACGAGCAGTACTTC
CASQAGHEQYF
>.|.|TRBV5-4|TRBJ2-7
TGTGCCAGCAGTTCAGGGTTCTACGAGCAGTACTTC
CASSSGFYEQYF
>.|TRBD2|TRBV19|TRBJ2-5
TGTGCCAGTAGTAGCGGGAGGTTCCCAGAGACCCAGTACTTC
CASSSGRFPETQYF
>.|TRBD1|TRBV6-1|TRBJ2-2
TGTGCCAGCAGTGGGGACAGGCCGAACACCGGGGAGCTGTTTTTT
CASSGDRPNTGELFF
>.|TRBD1|TRBV19|TRBJ1-2
TGTGCCAGTAAGGAGGATCCGACAGGGAGTTCTGGCTACACCTTC
CASKEDPTGSSGYTF
>.|TRBD2|TRBV5-1|TRBJ2-5
TGCGCCAGCAGCTCTAGCGGGTATCAAGAGACCCAGTACTTC
CASSSSGYQETQYF
>.|.|TRBV2|TRBJ1-1
TGTGCCAGCGGGGCCCTCCGGGGGACTGAAGCTTTCTTT
CASGALRGTEAFF
>.|TRBD2|TRBV2|TRBJ2-5
TGTGCCAGCAGGTTAGCGGGAACGGAGACCCAGTACTTC
CASRLAGTETQYF
>once|.|TRBV6-5|TRBJ1-1
TGTGCCAGCAGGCAAAGCTCAACTGAAGCTTTCTTT
CASRQSSTEAFF
>.|.|TRBV10-3|TRBJ1-1
TGTGCCACTACGCGGGGCGCGAACACTGAAGCTTTCTTT
CATTRGANTEAFF
>.|.|TRBV6-5|TRBJ1-2
TGTGCCAGCAGCGACGGGTTGTATGGCTACACCTTC
CASSDGLYGYTF
>.|.|TRBV18|TRBJ2-6
TGTGCCAGCTCACCGCAGGGGAGCGCTGGGGCCAACGTCCTGACTTTC
CASSPQGSAGANVLTF